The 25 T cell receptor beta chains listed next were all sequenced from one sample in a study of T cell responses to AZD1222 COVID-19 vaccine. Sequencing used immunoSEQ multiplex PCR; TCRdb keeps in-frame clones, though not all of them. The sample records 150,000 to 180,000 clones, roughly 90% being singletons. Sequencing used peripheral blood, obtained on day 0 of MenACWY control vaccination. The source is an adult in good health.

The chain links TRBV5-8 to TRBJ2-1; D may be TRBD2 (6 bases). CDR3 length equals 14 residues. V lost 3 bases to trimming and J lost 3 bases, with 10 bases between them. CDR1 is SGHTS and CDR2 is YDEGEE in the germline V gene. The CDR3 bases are TGTGCCAGCAGCTCGGCGGGGCTCTACAATGAGCAGTTCTTC. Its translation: CASSSAGLYNEQFF.

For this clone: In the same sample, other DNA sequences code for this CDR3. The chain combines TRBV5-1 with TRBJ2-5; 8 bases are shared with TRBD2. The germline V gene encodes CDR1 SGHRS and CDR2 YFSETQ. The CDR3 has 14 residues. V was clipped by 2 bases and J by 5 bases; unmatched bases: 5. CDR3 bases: TGCGCCAGCAGCTTAGCGGGGGCGCAGGAGACCCAGTACTTC. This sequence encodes CASSLAGAQETQYF.

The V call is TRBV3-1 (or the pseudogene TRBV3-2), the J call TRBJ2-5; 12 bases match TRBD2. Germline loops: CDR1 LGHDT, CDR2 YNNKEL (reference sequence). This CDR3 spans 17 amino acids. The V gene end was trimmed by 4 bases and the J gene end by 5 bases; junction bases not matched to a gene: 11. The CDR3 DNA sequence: TGTGCCAGCAGCCCGCGACTAGCGGGGGCCGTACCGGAGACCCAGTACTTC. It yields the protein CASSPRLAGAVPETQYF.

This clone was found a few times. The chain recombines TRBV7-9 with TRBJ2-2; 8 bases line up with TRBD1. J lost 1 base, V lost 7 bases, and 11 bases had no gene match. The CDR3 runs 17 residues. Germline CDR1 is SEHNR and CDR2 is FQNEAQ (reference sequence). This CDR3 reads CASTDPADRVNTGELFF. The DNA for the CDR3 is TGTGCCAGCACCGACCCTGCGGACAGGGTGAACACCGGGGAGCTGTTTTTT.

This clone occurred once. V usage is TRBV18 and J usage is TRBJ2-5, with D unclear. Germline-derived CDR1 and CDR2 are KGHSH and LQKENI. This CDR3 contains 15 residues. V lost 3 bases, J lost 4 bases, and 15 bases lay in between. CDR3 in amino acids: CASSPLDQTLETQYF. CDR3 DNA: TGTGCCAGCTCACCCCTGGACCAAACCCTAGAGACCCAGTACTTC.

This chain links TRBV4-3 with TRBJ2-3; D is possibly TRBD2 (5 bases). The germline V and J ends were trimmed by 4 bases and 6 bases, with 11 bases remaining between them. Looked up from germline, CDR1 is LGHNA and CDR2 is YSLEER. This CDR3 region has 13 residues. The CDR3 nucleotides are TGCGCCAGCAGCCGCGTGACTATGGATACGCAGTATTTT. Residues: CASSRVTMDTQYF.

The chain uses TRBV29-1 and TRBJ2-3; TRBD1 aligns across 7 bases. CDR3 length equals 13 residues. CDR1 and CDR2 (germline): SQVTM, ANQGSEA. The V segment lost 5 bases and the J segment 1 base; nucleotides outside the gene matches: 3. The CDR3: CSVKGQGTDTQYF. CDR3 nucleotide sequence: TGCAGCGTTAAAGGACAGGGCACAGATACGCAGTATTTT.

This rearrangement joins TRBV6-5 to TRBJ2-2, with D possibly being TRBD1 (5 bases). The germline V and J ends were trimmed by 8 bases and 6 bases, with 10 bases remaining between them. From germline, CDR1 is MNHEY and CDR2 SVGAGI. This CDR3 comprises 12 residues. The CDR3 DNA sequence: TGTGCCAGCGTCAGGGTGGCCGGGGAGCTGTTTTTT. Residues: CASVRVAGELFF.

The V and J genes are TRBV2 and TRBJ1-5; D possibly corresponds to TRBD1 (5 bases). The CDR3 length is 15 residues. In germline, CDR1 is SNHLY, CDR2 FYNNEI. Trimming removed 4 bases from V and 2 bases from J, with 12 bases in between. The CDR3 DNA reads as TGTGCCAGCAGTGTAGGGGATAGCGGCAATCAGCCCCAGCATTTT. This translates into CASSVGDSGNQPQHF.

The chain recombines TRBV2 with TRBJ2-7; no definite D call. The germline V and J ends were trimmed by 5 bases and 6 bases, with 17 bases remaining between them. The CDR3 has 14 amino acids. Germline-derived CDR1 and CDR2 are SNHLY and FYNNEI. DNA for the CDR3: TGTGCCAGCAGTCCCAGCCGACCAGGAGCCGAGCAGTACTTC. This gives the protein CASSPSRPGAEQYF.

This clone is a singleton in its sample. Here the CDR3 DNA reads TGTGCCTGGAGTCTCAACCGGGCCCTTCCCCTGCAGTACTTC. Encoded protein: CAWSLNRALPLQYF. The chain combines TRBV30 with TRBJ2-7; D remains unclear. This CDR3 has 14 residues. Looked up from germline, CDR1 is GTSNPN and CDR2 is SVGIG (reference sequence). V dropped 2 bases and J dropped 9 bases, with 20 bases sitting between them. Filled out from reference TRBV30 and TRBJ2-7, the complete variable domain reads SQTIHQWPATLVQPVGSPLSLECTVEGTSNPNLYWYRQAAGRGLQLLFYSVGIGQISSEVPQNLSASRPQDRQFILSSKKLLLSDSGFYLCAWSLNRALPLQYFGPGTRLTVT.

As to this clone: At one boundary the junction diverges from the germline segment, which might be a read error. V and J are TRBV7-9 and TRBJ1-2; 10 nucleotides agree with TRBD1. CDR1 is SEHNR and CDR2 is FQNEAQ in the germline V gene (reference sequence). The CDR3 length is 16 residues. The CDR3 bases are TGTGCCAGCAGTTTAGGGACAGGGGCGGATAACTATGGCTACACCTTC. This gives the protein CASSLGTGADNYGYTF.

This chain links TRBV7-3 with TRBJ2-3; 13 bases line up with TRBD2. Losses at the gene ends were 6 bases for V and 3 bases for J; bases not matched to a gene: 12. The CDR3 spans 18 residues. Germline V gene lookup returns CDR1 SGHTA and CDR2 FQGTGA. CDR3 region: CASSLTSGRAIRTDTQYF. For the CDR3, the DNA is TGTGCCAGCAGTCTAACTAGCGGGAGGGCCATAAGAACAGATACGCAGTATTTT.

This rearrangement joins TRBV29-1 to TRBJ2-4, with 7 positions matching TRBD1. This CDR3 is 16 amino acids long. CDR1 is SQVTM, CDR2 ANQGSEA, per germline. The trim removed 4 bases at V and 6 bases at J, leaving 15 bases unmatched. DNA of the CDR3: TGCAGCGTTGGGGTGGGTCAGGGGGATATTAGAAACATTCAGTACTTC. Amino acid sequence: CSVGVGQGDIRNIQYF.

The CDR3 DNA follows: TGTGCCAGCAGCTATTCCCTTTCTAGCGGGAGCTACGAGCAGTACTTC. This translates into CASSYSLSSGSYEQYF. The chain recombines TRBV7-2 with TRBJ2-7; 10 bases match TRBD2. The CDR3 is 16 amino acids. J was trimmed by 3 bases and V by 4 bases; bases with no gene match: 9. CDR1 SGHTA and CDR2 FQGNSA come from the germline V gene.

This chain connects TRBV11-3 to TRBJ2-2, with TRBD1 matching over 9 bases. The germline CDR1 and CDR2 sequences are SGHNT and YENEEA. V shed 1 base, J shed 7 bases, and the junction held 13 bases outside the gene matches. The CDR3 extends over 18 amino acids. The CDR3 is CASSLGAGTGRYNGELFF. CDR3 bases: TGTGCCAGCAGCTTAGGGGCCGGGACAGGGCGTTATAACGGGGAGCTGTTTTTT.

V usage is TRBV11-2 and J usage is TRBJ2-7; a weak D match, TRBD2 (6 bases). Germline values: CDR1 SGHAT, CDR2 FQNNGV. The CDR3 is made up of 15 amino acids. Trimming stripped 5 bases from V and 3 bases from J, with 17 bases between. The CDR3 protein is CASSPGGSRFYEQYV. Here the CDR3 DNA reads TGTGCCAGCAGCCCCGGGGGATCGCGGTTCTACGAGCAGTACGTC.

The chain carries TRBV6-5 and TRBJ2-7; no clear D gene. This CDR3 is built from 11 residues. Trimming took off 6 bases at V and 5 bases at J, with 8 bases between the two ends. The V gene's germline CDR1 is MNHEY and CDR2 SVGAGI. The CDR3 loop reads CASRYLNEQYF. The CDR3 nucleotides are TGTGCCAGCAGATATCTTAACGAGCAGTACTTC.

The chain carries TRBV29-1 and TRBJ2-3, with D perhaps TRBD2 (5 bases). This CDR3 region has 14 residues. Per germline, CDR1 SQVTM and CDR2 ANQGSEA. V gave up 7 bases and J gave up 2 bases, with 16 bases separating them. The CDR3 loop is CSAGVNSVTDTQYF. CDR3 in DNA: TGCAGCGCCGGGGTAAATAGCGTCACAGATACGCAGTATTTT.

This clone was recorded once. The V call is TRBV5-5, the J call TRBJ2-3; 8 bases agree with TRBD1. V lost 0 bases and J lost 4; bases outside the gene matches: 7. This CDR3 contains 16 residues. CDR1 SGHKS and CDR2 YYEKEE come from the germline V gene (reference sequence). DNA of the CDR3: TGTGCCAGCAGCTTGGATGGGACAGGAAGGCCAGATACGCAGTATTTT. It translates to CASSLDGTGRPDTQYF.

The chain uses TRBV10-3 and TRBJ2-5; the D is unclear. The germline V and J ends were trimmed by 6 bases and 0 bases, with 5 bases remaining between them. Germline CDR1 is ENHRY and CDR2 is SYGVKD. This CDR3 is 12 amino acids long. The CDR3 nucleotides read TGTGCCATCAGCACGTACCAAGAGACCCAGTACTTC. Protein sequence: CAISTYQETQYF.

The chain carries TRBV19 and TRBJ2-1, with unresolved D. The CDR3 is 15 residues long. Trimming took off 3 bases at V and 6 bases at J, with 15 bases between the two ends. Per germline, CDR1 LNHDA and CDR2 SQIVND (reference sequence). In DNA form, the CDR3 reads TGTGCCAGTAGTATCCCGAGAGCTTATAGCAATGAGCAGTTCTTC. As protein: CASSIPRAYSNEQFF.

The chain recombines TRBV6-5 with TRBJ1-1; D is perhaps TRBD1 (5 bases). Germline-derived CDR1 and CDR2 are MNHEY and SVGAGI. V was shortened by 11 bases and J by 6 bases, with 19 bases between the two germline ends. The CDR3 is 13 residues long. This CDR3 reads CAGRGRGGAEAFF. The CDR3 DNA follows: TGTGCCGGAAGGGGCCGGGGAGGGGCTGAAGCTTTCTTT.

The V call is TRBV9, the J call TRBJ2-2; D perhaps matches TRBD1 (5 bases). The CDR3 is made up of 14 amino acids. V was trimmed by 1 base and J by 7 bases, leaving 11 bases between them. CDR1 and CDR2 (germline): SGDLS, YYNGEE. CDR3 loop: CASSVTGASGELFF. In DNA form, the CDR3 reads TGTGCCAGCAGCGTAACTGGGGCGAGCGGGGAGCTGTTTTTT.

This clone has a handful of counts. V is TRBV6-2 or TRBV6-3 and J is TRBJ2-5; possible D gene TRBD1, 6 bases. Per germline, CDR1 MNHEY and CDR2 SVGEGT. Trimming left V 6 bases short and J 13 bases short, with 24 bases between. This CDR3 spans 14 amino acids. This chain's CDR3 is CASSRIAPRTELYF. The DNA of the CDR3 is TGTGCCAGCAGCAGAATAGCCCCCCGGACAGAGCTGTACTTC.